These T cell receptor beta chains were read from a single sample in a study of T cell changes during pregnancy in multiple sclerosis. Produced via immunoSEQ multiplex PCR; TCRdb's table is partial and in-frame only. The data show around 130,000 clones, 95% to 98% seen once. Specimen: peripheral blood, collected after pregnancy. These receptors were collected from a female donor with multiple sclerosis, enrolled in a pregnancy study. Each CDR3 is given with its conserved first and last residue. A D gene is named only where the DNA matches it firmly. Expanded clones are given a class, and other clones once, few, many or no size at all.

cdr3_aa: CASTRGGTGELFF
cdr3_nt: TGTGCCAGCACCAGAGGGGGCACCGGGGAGCTGTTTTTT
v_call: TRBV6-1
j_call: TRBJ2-2
clone_size: once
d_call: -

cdr3_aa: CASSLGQGGNGYTF
cdr3_nt: TGTGCCAGCAGCCTGGGACAGGGGGGAAATGGCTACACCTTC
v_call: TRBV7-9
j_call: TRBJ1-2
clone_size: -
d_call: TRBD1

cdr3_aa: CASSIYGEAETSGELNTGELFF
cdr3_nt: TGTGCCAGTAGTATTTATGGGGAAGCGGAGACTAGCGGGGAATTGAACACCGGGGAGCTGTTTTTT
v_call: TRBV19
j_call: TRBJ2-2
clone_size: -
d_call: TRBD2

cdr3_aa: CASNGLATDTQYF
cdr3_nt: TGTGCCAGCAACGGACTAGCTACAGATACGCAGTATTTT
v_call: TRBV7-9
j_call: TRBJ2-3
clone_size: -
d_call: TRBD2

cdr3_aa: CASSTYRGSNEQFF
cdr3_nt: TGTGCCAGCAGCACTTACAGGGGGTCTAATGAGCAGTTCTTC
v_call: TRBV7-9
j_call: TRBJ2-1
clone_size: -
d_call: TRBD1

cdr3_aa: CAWTQGGKTEAFF
cdr3_nt: TGTGCCTGGACCCAGGGGGGAAAAACTGAAGCTTTCTTT
v_call: TRBV30
j_call: TRBJ1-1
clone_size: once
d_call: TRBD1

cdr3_aa: CASSLSGEGYEQYF
cdr3_nt: TGCGCCAGCAGCCTTAGCGGGGAGGGGTACGAGCAGTACTTC
v_call: TRBV4-1
j_call: TRBJ2-7
clone_size: -
d_call: TRBD2

cdr3_aa: CASSWGLADHNEQFF
cdr3_nt: TGTGCCAGCAGTTGGGGACTAGCGGACCACAATGAGCAGTTCTTC
v_call: TRBV28
j_call: TRBJ2-1
clone_size: -
d_call: TRBD2

cdr3_aa: CASSLGGPAIQETQYF
cdr3_nt: TGTGCCAGCAGCTTGGGCGGGCCTGCTATCCAAGAGACCCAGTACTTC
v_call: TRBV5-4
j_call: TRBJ2-5
clone_size: -
d_call: -

cdr3_aa: CASSPGGKREVFF
cdr3_nt: TGTGCCAGCAGCCCTGGGGGGAAGCGGGAGGTCTTCTTC
v_call: TRBV6-6
j_call: TRBJ2-1
clone_size: -
d_call: TRBD2